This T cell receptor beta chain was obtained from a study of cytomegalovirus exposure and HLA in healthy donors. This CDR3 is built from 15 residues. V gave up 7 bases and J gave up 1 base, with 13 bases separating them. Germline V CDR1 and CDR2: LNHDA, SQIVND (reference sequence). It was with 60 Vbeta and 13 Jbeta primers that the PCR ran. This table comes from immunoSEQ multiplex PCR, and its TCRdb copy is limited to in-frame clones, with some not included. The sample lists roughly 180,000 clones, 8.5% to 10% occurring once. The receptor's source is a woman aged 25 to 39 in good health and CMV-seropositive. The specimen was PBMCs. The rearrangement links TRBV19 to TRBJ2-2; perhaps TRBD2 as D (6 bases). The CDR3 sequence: CASIQGTVNTGELFF. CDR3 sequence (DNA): TGTGCCAGTATCCAAGGGACTGTGAACACCGGGGAGCTGTTTTTT. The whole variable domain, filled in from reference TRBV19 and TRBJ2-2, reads DGGITQSPKYLFRKEGQNVTLSCEQNLNHDAMYWYRQDPGQGLRLIYYSQIVNDFQKGDIAEGYSVSREKKESFPLTVTSAQKNPTAFYLCASIQGTVNTGELFFGEGSRLTVL.